The T cell receptor (beta chain) described here comes from a study of OX40 agonist ivuxolimab in advanced cancers. Germline CDR1 is SGHTA and CDR2 is FQGNSA. With 4 bases removed from V and 6 bases from J, the gap between germline ends came to 8 bases. This CDR3 is 12 amino acids long. Method: immunoSEQ multiplex PCR; TCRdb's copy keeps in-frame clones and lacks some. There are 100,000 or so clones in the sample; about nine tenths occur only once, and over 0.3% lies in the top ten. The sequenced sample was CD4+ or CD8+ T cells sorted from blood, obtained in a trial of the OX40 agonist ivuxolimab. This clonotype was obtained from an adult with an advanced solid tumor such as melanoma, head and neck, liver or kidney cancer. The chain carries TRBV7-2 and TRBJ2-3, with a tentative D call TRBD2 (5 bases). The chain's CDR3 is CASSSTGDTQYF. The CDR3 DNA reads TGTGCCAGCAGCTCTACGGGGGATACGCAGTATTTT.